A selection of T cell receptor beta chains follows, all from one sample in a study of T cell changes during pregnancy in multiple sclerosis. Produced via immunoSEQ multiplex PCR; TCRdb's table is partial and in-frame only. The table records roughly 45,000 clones, less than 90% of them present only once. The sequenced sample was CD4+ T cells from peripheral blood mononuclear cells, obtained in the second trimester of pregnancy. The source of these receptors is a female donor with multiple sclerosis, enrolled in a pregnancy study. CDR3s include the opening cysteine and the closing phenylalanine or tryptophan. Each record gives: clone size, V gene, J gene, D gene, CDR3 DNA, CDR3 protein. The D gene is left open where the match is weak. Size is omitted from some rows. Given values are once, few, many or a class for expanded clones.

size: .; V: TRBV29-1; J: TRBJ2-3; D: .; DNA: TGCAGCGTGGGGGGTCGGGAGAGGTTTCTGAATACGCAGTATTTT; CDR3: CSVGGRERFLNTQYF
size: .; V: TRBV30; J: TRBJ1-5; D: .; DNA: TGTGCCTGGAGTGCAGGGCCCGGGCAGCCCCAGCATTTT; CDR3: CAWSAGPGQPQHF
size: .; V: TRBV5-1; J: TRBJ2-7; D: .; DNA: TGCGCCAGCAGCTTGGGGCCCGAGGGAAGCTACGAGCAGTACTTC; CDR3: CASSLGPEGSYEQYF
size: .; V: TRBV27; J: TRBJ2-1; D: TRBD2; DNA: TGTGCCAGCAGTTTAAGGGGGGGAGTAGCGGGAGGTGGCGATGAGCAGTTCTTC; CDR3: CASSLRGGVAGGGDEQFF
size: .; V: TRBV6-4; J: TRBJ1-4; D: TRBD1; DNA: TGTGCCAGCAGTGCCGACAGGGGTGGAAAACTGTTTTTT; CDR3: CASSADRGGKLFF
size: .; V: TRBV9; J: TRBJ2-1; D: TRBD2; DNA: TGTGCCAGCAGCTTTTCCTGGGGGGGTTACAATGAGCAGTTCTTC; CDR3: CASSFSWGGYNEQFF
size: few; V: TRBV6-4; J: TRBJ2-3; D: TRBD1; DNA: TGTGCCAGCAGCCTTACAGGGGGCCGTCCTAATACGCAGTATTTT; CDR3: CASSLTGGRPNTQYF
size: .; V: TRBV5-6; J: TRBJ2-1; D: TRBD2; DNA: TGTGCCAGCACCTTCTGGGGGGAACTAGCGAAGTTCTTC; CDR3: CASTFWGELAKFF
size: .; V: TRBV29-1; J: TRBJ2-1; D: .; DNA: TGCAGCGTTTCCGGCAATGAGCAGTTCTTC; CDR3: CSVSGNEQFF
size: once; V: TRBV6-5; J: TRBJ1-2; D: TRBD1; DNA: TGTGCCAGCAGTTACTCGACAGGGGTCGGCTACACCTTC; CDR3: CASSYSTGVGYTF
size: few; V: TRBV6-1; J: TRBJ2-6; D: .; DNA: TGTGCCAGCACTAGAATAAACTCTGGGGCCAACGTCCTGACTTTC; CDR3: CASTRINSGANVLTF
size: .; V: TRBV19; J: TRBJ2-5; D: .; DNA: TGTGCCAGTAGTATCCTCCTCCCGGGGGGCGTTGAGACCCAGTACTTC; CDR3: CASSILLPGGVETQYF
size: once; V: TRBV6-5; J: TRBJ2-7; D: .; DNA: TGTGCCAGCAGCTCAACTAATTTCGAGCAGTACTTC; CDR3: CASSSTNFEQYF
size: few; V: TRBV5-1; J: TRBJ2-1; D: TRBD1; DNA: TGCGCCAGCAGCTTGAGGCAGGGGGACGGGTTTGAGCAGTTCTTC; CDR3: CASSLRQGDGFEQFF
size: .; V: TRBV19; J: TRBJ2-1; D: TRBD2; DNA: TGTGCCAGTAATAACTTAGCGGGAGGGAGGGAGCAGTTCTTC; CDR3: CASNNLAGGREQFF
size: .; V: TRBV11-3; J: TRBJ2-5; D: .; DNA: TGTGCCAGCAGCTTAGATCAGGGTGAGACCCAGTACTTC; CDR3: CASSLDQGETQYF
size: .; V: TRBV5-6; J: TRBJ2-1; D: TRBD1; DNA: TGTGCCAGCAGCTTCCTAGGACAGGGGGCAGGTGAGCAGTTCTTC; CDR3: CASSFLGQGAGEQFF
size: .; V: TRBV27; J: TRBJ2-6; D: .; DNA: TGTGCCAGCAGTTTCCACAGGGTATCTGGGGCCAACGTCCTGACTTTC; CDR3: CASSFHRVSGANVLTF
size: once; V: TRBV7-2; J: TRBJ2-3; D: TRBD2; DNA: TGTGCCAGCAGCTTAGTTCCAGCGGGAGGGGGTAGCACAGATACGCAGTATTTT; CDR3: CASSLVPAGGGSTDTQYF
size: .; V: TRBV29-1; J: TRBJ2-1; D: .; DNA: TGCAGCGTTCTAAGGACAGTCTACAATGAGCAGTTCTTC; CDR3: CSVLRTVYNEQFF
size: .; V: TRBV2; J: TRBJ1-2; D: .; DNA: TGTGCCAGCAGGGCCACCTATGGCTACACCTTC; CDR3: CASRATYGYTF
size: .; V: TRBV28; J: TRBJ2-7; D: .; DNA: TGTGCCAGCAGTTTAAGGGGCCTTTACTCCTACGAGCAGTACTTC; CDR3: CASSLRGLYSYEQYF
size: .; V: TRBV27; J: TRBJ2-7; D: TRBD2; DNA: TGTGCCAGCAGTGCCCTGACTAGCGGGAGTCCCAAGCAGTACTTC; CDR3: CASSALTSGSPKQYF
size: .; V: TRBV6-5; J: TRBJ2-6; D: .; DNA: TGTGCCAGCAGTTTCAGGTCTGGGGCCAACGTCCTGACTTTC; CDR3: CASSFRSGANVLTF
size: .; V: TRBV29-1; J: TRBJ1-1; D: TRBD1; DNA: TGCAGCGTTGACGGGACAGTAGCGAACACTGAAGCTTTCTTT; CDR3: CSVDGTVANTEAFF
size: .; V: TRBV5-1; J: TRBJ2-1; D: .; DNA: TGCGCCAGCAGGGCCCCCAGCGGGCACAATGAGCAGTTCTTC; CDR3: CASRAPSGHNEQFF
size: once; V: TRBV5-1; J: TRBJ2-5; D: .; DNA: TGCGCCAGCAGCTTAGGCGGAAAAGAGACCCAGTACTTC; CDR3: CASSLGGKETQYF
size: .; V: TRBV12-5; J: TRBJ1-3; D: .; DNA: TGTGCTAGTGGGGTTACAGGGCCTGGAAACACCATATATTTT; CDR3: CASGVTGPGNTIYF
size: .; V: TRBV7-9; J: TRBJ2-2; D: TRBD2; DNA: TGTGCCAGCAGCTCTCGGGGTAGCGGGTCCGGGGAGCTGTTTTTT; CDR3: CASSSRGSGSGELFF
size: .; V: TRBV7-9; J: TRBJ1-3; D: .; DNA: TGTGCCAGCAGCCACTCGACAGGCCCCTCTGGAAACACCATATATTTT; CDR3: CASSHSTGPSGNTIYF
size: .; V: TRBV10-3; J: TRBJ2-1; D: TRBD2; DNA: TGTGCCATCAGTGAGTCACGTGGGACTAGCGGGAGTCTTGGTGAGCAGTTCTTC; CDR3: CAISESRGTSGSLGEQFF
size: .; V: TRBV2; J: TRBJ2-3; D: .; DNA: TGTGCCAGCAGTGAGGACAGTAGCACAGATACGCAGTATTTT; CDR3: CASSEDSSTDTQYF
size: once; V: TRBV7-2; J: TRBJ2-7; D: .; DNA: TGTGCCAGCAGCACGGCTAGCTCCTACGAGCAGTACTTC; CDR3: CASSTASSYEQYF
size: .; V: TRBV28; J: TRBJ1-4; D: TRBD1; DNA: TGTGCCAGCAGCCGGGGGGGACAGGGAAATGAAAAACTGTTTTTT; CDR3: CASSRGGQGNEKLFF
size: few; V: TRBV2; J: TRBJ1-5; D: .; DNA: TGTGCCAGCGGGGGACTGCTGGGTCAGCCCCAGCATTTT; CDR3: CASGGLLGQPQHF
size: .; V: TRBV2; J: TRBJ2-7; D: .; DNA: TGTGCCAGCAGTGAACAGGGCCCTACCTACGAGCAGTACTTC; CDR3: CASSEQGPTYEQYF
size: .; V: TRBV7-6; J: TRBJ2-5; D: TRBD2; DNA: TGTGCCAGCAGCGCAACCGGGACTAGGCAAGAGACCCAGTACTTC; CDR3: CASSATGTRQETQYF
size: .; V: TRBV18; J: TRBJ1-5; D: TRBD1; DNA: TGTGCCAGCTCACCGGGACAGGGGTACAATCAGCCCCAGCATTTT; CDR3: CASSPGQGYNQPQHF
size: once; V: TRBV21-1; J: TRBJ2-3; D: .; DNA: .; CDR3: CASSHWWGTGTDTQYF
size: .; V: TRBV6-6; J: TRBJ2-7; D: .; DNA: TGTGCCAGCAGTTATCTGGCAGGGCAATCCTACGAGCAGTACTTC; CDR3: CASSYLAGQSYEQYF
size: .; V: TRBV6-5; J: TRBJ2-7; D: TRBD2; DNA: TGTGCCAGCAGCCGCACCGGGACTAGCGGTCACGAGCAGTACTTC; CDR3: CASSRTGTSGHEQYF
size: .; V: TRBV19; J: TRBJ1-5; D: .; DNA: TGTGCCAGTAGTCAGGGTTATCAGCCCCAGCATTTT; CDR3: CASSQGYQPQHF
size: .; V: TRBV30; J: TRBJ1-2; D: .; DNA: TGTGCCTGGAGTCCATTTAACTATGGCTACACCTTC; CDR3: CAWSPFNYGYTF
size: .; V: TRBV11-3; J: TRBJ2-5; D: TRBD1; DNA: TGTGCCAGCAGCTTTACAGGGGGGGAGACCCAGTACTTC; CDR3: CASSFTGGETQYF
size: .; V: TRBV19; J: TRBJ2-3; D: TRBD1; DNA: TGTGCCAGTAGTCTCTCCCCCGGACAGGTTGCCACAGATACGCAGTATTTT; CDR3: CASSLSPGQVATDTQYF
size: .; V: TRBV28; J: TRBJ2-1; D: TRBD1; DNA: TGTGCCAGCAGGAAGACAGGGGTCGATGAGCAGTTCTTC; CDR3: CASRKTGVDEQFF
size: .; V: TRBV6-5; J: TRBJ1-1; D: TRBD1; DNA: TGTGCCAGCAGTTACAGACAGGGCACTGAAGCTTTCTTT; CDR3: CASSYRQGTEAFF
size: .; V: TRBV6-6; J: TRBJ1-5; D: .; DNA: TGTGCCAGCAGGGCCCTTCTAGACAATCAGCCCCAGCATTTT; CDR3: CASRALLDNQPQHF
size: .; V: TRBV6-6; J: TRBJ1-3; D: .; DNA: TGTGCCAGCAGTTCTGTAAACACCATATATTTT; CDR3: CASSSVNTIYF
size: .; V: TRBV4-3; J: TRBJ2-7; D: TRBD2; DNA: TGCGCCAGCAGCCAGGGGCGGTTGACGGGAGGAGGCGAGCAGTACTTC; CDR3: CASSQGRLTGGGEQYF